The next 15 T cell receptor beta chains were all read from a single sample in a study of human T cells and chemical hapten exposure. MiXCR was run by TCRdb on the RACE reads, yielding one entry per CDR3 protein. The table includes fewer than 300,000 distinct CDR3 sequences, more than 6.5% detected once. Described time point: pre-sensitization, week 0. The treatment here: therapeutic diphenylcyclopropenone sensitization with weekly scalp DPC. Specimen: whole blood, collected in connection with sensitization to the hapten diphenylcyclopropenone (DPC). Receptor source: a woman in her thirties or forties with alopecia areata. Some clones in this sample may be carry-over from other donors' samples.

This clonotype showed up just a few times. The rearrangement links TRBV20-1 to TRBJ2-3; 10 positions match TRBD1. This CDR3 contains 12 residues. The V and J ends lost 1 base and 11 bases, in that order; junction bases with no gene match: 3. Germline lookup yields CDR1 DFQATT and CDR2 SNEGSKA (reference sequence). In DNA form, the CDR3 reads TGCAGTGCTAGAGGTGGACAGGGGGGGCAGTATTTT. This gives the protein CSARGGQGGQYF.

The chain combines TRBV3-1 with TRBJ1-1; D gene uncertain. Germline loops: CDR1 LGHDT, CDR2 YNNKEL (reference sequence). This CDR3 contains 13 residues. V shed 4 bases and J shed 6 bases, with 12 bases lying between them. In DNA form, the CDR3 reads TGTGCCAGCAGCCCTGGAGCCAGCGCTGAAGCTTTCTTT. Protein product: CASSPGASAEAFF.

The rearrangement uses TRBV2 and TRBJ2-5; 7 nucleotides align to TRBD1. CDR1 and CDR2 from the germline V gene are SNHLY and FYNNEI. V lost 5 bases, J lost 1 base, and 4 bases stayed unmatched. The CDR3 has 14 amino acids. This CDR3 is CASSYRDSQETQYF. CDR3 in DNA: TGTGCCAGCAGTTACCGGGACAGCCAAGAGACCCAGTACTTC. The complete variable domain, with remaining parts taken from reference TRBV2 and TRBJ2-5, reads EPEVTQTPSHQVTQMGQEVILRCVPISNHLYFYWYRQILGQKVEFLVSFYNNEISEKSEIFDDQFSVERPDGSNFTLKIRSTKLEDSAMYFCASSYRDSQETQYFGPGTRLLVL.

This clonotype was observed a handful of times. This rearrangement joins TRBV6-5 to TRBJ2-5; TRBD1 matches at 11 bases. V lost 5 bases and J lost 9; bases outside the gene matches: 5. CDR3 length equals 13 residues. Germline CDR1 is MNHEY and CDR2 is SVGAGI. The CDR3 nucleotides are TGTGCCAGCAGTCAGGACAGGGGGCGCCCCCAGTACTTC. It specifies CASSQDRGRPQYF.

The CDR3 DNA reads as TGTGCCAGCAGTCCCGGGACAGGGGTGACTGAAGCTTTCTTT. Encoded protein: CASSPGTGVTEAFF. The chain employs TRBV6-2 or TRBV6-3 and TRBJ1-1; 10 positions match TRBD1. The CDR3 runs 14 residues. J gave up 5 bases and V 5 bases, and 5 bases lay outside the gene matches. Germline CDR1 is MNHEY and CDR2 is SVGEGT.

This clonotype turned up a few times. The chain carries TRBV6-2 or TRBV6-3 and TRBJ2-2, with 11 bases fitting TRBD2. Trimming at V came to 5 bases and at J to 3 bases, leaving 8 bases not matched to a gene. Germline loops: CDR1 MNHEY, CDR2 SVGEGT. The CDR3 has 17 amino acids. The CDR3 DNA reads TGTGCCAGCAGTCCCCGTACTAGCGGGAGTCACACCGGGGAGCTGTTTTTT. Translating it yields CASSPRTSGSHTGELFF.

This clonotype has only a few counts. The chain links TRBV4-3 to TRBJ2-7, with 10 bases that match TRBD2. Per germline, CDR1 LGHNA and CDR2 YSLEER. The trim removed 4 bases at V and 5 bases at J, leaving 11 bases unmatched. This CDR3 spans 16 amino acids. This chain's CDR3 is CASSPNLSGRVNEQYF. The CDR3 DNA reads TGCGCCAGCAGCCCGAACCTGAGCGGGAGGGTGAACGAGCAGTACTTC.

This clonotype showed up many times. This chain joins TRBV9 and TRBJ2-1; weak D call: TRBD1 (6 bases). Per germline, CDR1 SGDLS and CDR2 YYNGEE. The CDR3 is 12 amino acids. V was pared by 4 bases and J by 9 bases, with 11 bases between. The CDR3 loop is CASSTGTGEQFF. CDR3 coding DNA: TGTGCCAGCAGCACAGGGACGGGTGAGCAGTTCTTC.

This chain joins TRBV7-2 and TRBJ2-3; no definite D call. The CDR3 has 17 amino acids. The germline V gene has CDR1 SGHTA and CDR2 FQGNSA. The V gene lost 2 bases and the J gene lost 2 bases, with 17 bases spanning the gap. CDR3 in amino acids: CASSLYGTLTPTDTQYF. The CDR3 nucleotides are TGTGCCAGCAGCTTATATGGCACCCTCACCCCCACAGATACGCAGTATTTT.

The table lists this clonotype with a few counts. V and J are TRBV7-8 and TRBJ1-1; D unresolved. Trimming stripped 1 base from V and 0 bases from J, with 12 bases between. The CDR3 spans 16 residues. Germline loops: CDR1 SGHVS, CDR2 FQNEAQ. The CDR3 is CASSLVNARLNTEAFF. As DNA, the CDR3 is TGTGCCAGCAGCTTAGTCAACGCAAGGCTGAACACTGAAGCTTTCTTT.

This clonotype was counted only a few times. The CDR3 DNA follows: TGTGCCAGCAGCCACAGGGGGGAGGCAGATACGCAGTATTTT. Translated, it gives CASSHRGEADTQYF. The rearrangement uses TRBV11-2 and TRBJ2-3, with 8 bases identical to TRBD1. V shed 5 bases and J 4 bases; nucleotides not matched to a gene: 5. The CDR3 has 14 amino acids. The germline V gene encodes CDR1 SGHAT and CDR2 FQNNGV.

The rearrangement joins TRBV20-1 to TRBJ1-1; D is uncertain. This CDR3 region has 14 residues. V lost 4 bases and J 1 base, leaving 13 bases between the germline ends. Germline V gene data show CDR1 as DFQATT and CDR2 as SNEGSKA (reference sequence). CDR3 sequence reads: CSAKGSARNTEAFF. The CDR3 DNA is TGCAGTGCTAAAGGAAGCGCCAGGAACACTGAAGCTTTCTTT.

A remark on this clonotype: A read error may be the cause here, since a much bigger clone is one base away. Lacking the conserved final phenylalanine or tryptophan, this CDR3 likely reflects a read error. The chain combines TRBV28 with TRBJ2-1, with a tentative D call TRBD2 (6 bases). V was clipped by 2 bases and J by 6 bases, with 11 bases between them. This CDR3 is built from 14 residues. Germline V CDR1 and CDR2: MDHEN, SYDVKM. The CDR3 bases are TGTGCCAGCAGTTTAACTAGCCCGTCCAATGAGCAGTTCCTC. Residues: CASSLTSPSNEQFL.

A few counts support this clonotype. The genes are TRBV20-1 and TRBJ2-5; D is unclear. Germline V lookup: CDR1 DFQATT, CDR2 SNEGSKA (reference sequence). V dropped 3 bases and J dropped 2 bases, with 10 bases sitting between them. The CDR3 extends over 13 amino acids. The CDR3 is CSARSTSQETQYF. CDR3 sequence (DNA): TGCAGTGCTAGGTCGACTTCGCAAGAGACCCAGTACTTC.

The V gene is TRBV5-1, the J gene TRBJ2-2; no clear D. Trimming removed 0 bases from V and 0 bases from J, with 9 bases in between. The CDR3 extends over 16 amino acids. Germline values: CDR1 SGHRS, CDR2 YFSETQ. CDR3 region: CASSLDPTTNTGELFF. The DNA of the CDR3 is TGCGCCAGCAGCTTGGACCCCACCACGAACACCGGGGAGCTGTTTTTT.